Here is one TCR beta chain with its context. These data originate in a study of metastatic and nonmetastatic thyroid tumors. No treatment had been given to any patient before thyroid surgery. In the original processing: Clinicopathological groups supplied CDR3 differences that were used to build a distant-metastasis classifier for papillary thyroid cancer. TCRdb recomputed clones from the PCR reads via MiXCR. V and J calls and clone size were set by TCRdb, not the authors. The data contain 35,000 to 45,000 clones, less than 30% of them singletons. This CDR3 is built from 13 residues. Germline assignment: CDR1 GTSNPN and CDR2 SVGIG (reference sequence). Trimming removed 2 bases from V and 4 bases from J, with 9 bases in between.

Sample: blood. The chain couples TRBV30 to TRBJ1-3, with D perhaps matching TRBD1 (5 bases). The TCR was taken from a male donor with papillary thyroid cancer or a benign thyroid nodule (not recorded which). Some clones in this sample may be carry-over from other donors' samples. The CDR3 DNA follows: TGTGCCTGGAGTTCGGGACTGGGAAACACCATATATTTT. This codes for CAWSSGLGNTIYF.